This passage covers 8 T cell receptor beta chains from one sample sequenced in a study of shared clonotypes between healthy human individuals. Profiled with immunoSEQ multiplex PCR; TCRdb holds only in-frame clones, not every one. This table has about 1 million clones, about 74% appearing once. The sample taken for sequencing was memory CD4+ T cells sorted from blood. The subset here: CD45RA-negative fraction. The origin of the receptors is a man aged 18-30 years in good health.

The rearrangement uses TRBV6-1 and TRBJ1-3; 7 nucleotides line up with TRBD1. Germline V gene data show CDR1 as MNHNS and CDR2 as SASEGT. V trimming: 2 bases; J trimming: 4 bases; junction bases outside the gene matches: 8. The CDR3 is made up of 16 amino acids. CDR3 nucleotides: TGTGCCAGCAGTGAATTAGGGACAGTGATGGGAAACACCATATATTTT. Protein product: CASSELGTVMGNTIYF.

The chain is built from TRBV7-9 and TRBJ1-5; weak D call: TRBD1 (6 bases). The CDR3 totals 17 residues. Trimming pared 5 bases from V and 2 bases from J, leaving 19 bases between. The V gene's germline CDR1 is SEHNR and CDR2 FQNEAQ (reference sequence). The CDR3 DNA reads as TGTGCCAGCAGCCAAAACCGCGCAGGGGCAGGCAATCAGCCCCAGCATTTT. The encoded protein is CASSQNRAGAGNQPQHF. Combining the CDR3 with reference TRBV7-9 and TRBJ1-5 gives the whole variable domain DTGVSQNPRHKITKRGQNVTFRCDPISEHNRLYWYRQTLGQGPEFLTYFQNEAQLEKSRLLSDRFSAERPKGSFSTLEIQRTEQGDSAMYLCASSQNRAGAGNQPQHFGDGTRLSIL.

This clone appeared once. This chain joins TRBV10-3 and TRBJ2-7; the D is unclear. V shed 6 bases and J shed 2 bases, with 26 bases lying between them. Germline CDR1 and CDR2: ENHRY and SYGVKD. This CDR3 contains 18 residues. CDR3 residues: CAIRANGVTDGLTYEQYF. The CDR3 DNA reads TGTGCCATCAGGGCCAATGGGGTCACAGACGGGCTCACCTACGAGCAGTACTTC.

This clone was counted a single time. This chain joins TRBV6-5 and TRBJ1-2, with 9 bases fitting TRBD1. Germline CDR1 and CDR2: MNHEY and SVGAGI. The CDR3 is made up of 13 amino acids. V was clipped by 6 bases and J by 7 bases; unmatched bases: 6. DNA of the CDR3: TGTGCCAGCAGACACAGGGGGCCCAGTGGCTACACCTTC. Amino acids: CASRHRGPSGYTF.

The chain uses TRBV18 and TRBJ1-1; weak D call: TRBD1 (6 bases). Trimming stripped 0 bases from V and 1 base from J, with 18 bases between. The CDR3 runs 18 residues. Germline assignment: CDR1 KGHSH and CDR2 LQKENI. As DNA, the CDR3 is TGTGCCAGCTCACCACCGGGTACAGGGTTTGGTGGGAACACTGAAGCTTTCTTT. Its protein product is CASSPPGTGFGGNTEAFF.

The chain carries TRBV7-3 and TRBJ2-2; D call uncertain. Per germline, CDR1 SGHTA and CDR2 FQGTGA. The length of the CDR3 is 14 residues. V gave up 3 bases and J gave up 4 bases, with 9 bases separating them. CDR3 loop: CASSFNSVTGELFF. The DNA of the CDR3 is TGTGCCAGCAGCTTCAACTCTGTCACCGGGGAGCTGTTTTTT.

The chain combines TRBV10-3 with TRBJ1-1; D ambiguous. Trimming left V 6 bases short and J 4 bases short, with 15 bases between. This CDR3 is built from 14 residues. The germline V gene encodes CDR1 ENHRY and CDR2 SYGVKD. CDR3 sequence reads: CAIRAREIGTEAFF. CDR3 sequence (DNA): TGTGCCATCAGGGCCCGGGAGATTGGCACTGAAGCTTTCTTT.

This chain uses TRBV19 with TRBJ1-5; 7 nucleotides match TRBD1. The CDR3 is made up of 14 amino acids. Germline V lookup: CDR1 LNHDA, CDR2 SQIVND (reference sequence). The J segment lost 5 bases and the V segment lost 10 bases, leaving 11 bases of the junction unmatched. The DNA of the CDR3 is TGTGCCACCACCGGGGGCAGGGGGGATCAGCCCCAGCATTTT. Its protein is CATTGGRGDQPQHF.